This is a list of T cell receptor beta chains from one sample in a study of T cell responses to AZD1222 COVID-19 vaccine. Produced via immunoSEQ multiplex PCR; TCRdb's table is partial and in-frame only. The sample lists 150,000 or so clones, about 92% seen once, with around 3.5% in the top ten. The sequenced sample was peripheral blood, obtained 28 days after the second AZD1222 dose. These TCRs come from an adult who received the AZD1222 COVID-19 vaccine. The CDR3 runs from the conserved cysteine through the conserved F or W. D genes are given only for firm matches. Only part of the rows carry a size: once, few, many, or a class if the clone is expanded.

TRBJ1-1 | NA | NA | TRBV27 | CASSFGGNTEAFF | TGTGCCAGCAGTTTCGGCGGGAACACTGAAGCTTTCTTT
TRBJ2-3 | NA | TRBD2 | TRBV12-5 | CASGRGLAGVKDTQYF | TGTGCTAGTGGTCGGGGACTAGCGGGAGTAAAAGATACGCAGTATTTT
TRBJ2-5 | NA | TRBD1 | TRBV5-1 | CASSARDRGRETQYF | TGCGCCAGCAGCGCCCGGGACAGGGGGCGGGAGACCCAGTACTTC
TRBJ1-1 | NA | NA | TRBV11-2 | CASSPGRRNTEAFF | TGTGCCAGCAGCCCCGGACGCAGGAACACTGAAGCTTTCTTT
TRBJ1-2 | NA | TRBD1 | TRBV5-1 | CASSFMGQGNYGYTF | TGCGCCAGCAGCTTCATGGGACAGGGGAACTATGGCTACACCTTC
TRBJ1-3 | NA | NA | TRBV4-2 | CASSQVANTIYF | TGTGCCAGCAGCCAAGTAGCAAACACCATATATTTT
TRBJ2-6 | NA | TRBD1 | TRBV27 | CASSLSGIDRVNSGANVLTF | TGTGCCAGCAGTTTATCCGGAATAGACAGGGTTAACTCTGGGGCCAACGTCCTGACTTTC
TRBJ1-4 | NA | NA | TRBV5-6 | CASSSVGGSGEKLFF | TGTGCCAGCAGCTCCGTCGGGGGCTCGGGTGAAAAACTGTTTTTT
TRBJ2-5 | NA | NA | TRBV25-1 | CASSPRGETQYF | TGTGCCAGCAGTCCCAGGGGAGAGACCCAGTACTTC
TRBJ2-3 | NA | NA | TRBV6-6 | CASSYSTPPLYF | TGTGCCAGCAGTTACTCGACCCCCCCTTTGTATTTT
TRBJ2-1 | NA | NA | TRBV19 | CASSSDWSAKQFF | TGTGCCAGTAGTTCGGACTGGAGTGCGAAGCAGTTCTTC
TRBJ2-2 | NA | TRBD1 | TRBV24-1 | CATSSGQGRTGELFF | TGTGCCACCAGCTCTGGACAGGGCCGGACCGGGGAGCTGTTTTTT
TRBJ1-3 | few | NA | TRBV10-3 | CAISDLRQGKDGNTIYF | TGTGCCATCAGTGATTTGCGCCAGGGCAAGGACGGAAACACCATATATTTT
TRBJ1-6 | NA | NA | TRBV7-2 | CASSLRQPNNSPLHF | TGTGCCAGCAGCTTGAGACAGCCCAATAATTCACCCCTCCACTTT
TRBJ2-7 | NA | TRBD2 | TRBV28 | CASSFETSGNYEQYF | TGTGCCAGCAGTTTTGAGACTAGCGGAAACTACGAGCAGTACTTC
TRBJ2-6 | NA | NA | TRBV7-9 | CASSSRTVSGANVLTF | TGTGCCAGCAGCTCACGGACAGTCTCTGGGGCCAACGTCCTGACTTTC
TRBJ1-5 | NA | NA | TRBV6-5 | CASSYLQGQPQHF | TGTGCCAGCAGTTACCTGCAGGGACAGCCCCAGCATTTT
TRBJ1-1 | NA | NA | TRBV5-4 | CASSFTTGNTEAFF | TGTGCCAGCAGTTTTACTACAGGGAACACTGAAGCTTTCTTT
TRBJ2-2 | NA | NA | TRBV27 | CASTLGRGTGELFF | TGTGCCAGCACCCTGGGGCGAGGAACCGGGGAGCTGTTTTTT
TRBJ2-5 | NA | NA | TRBV7-9 | CASSLGTRQETQYF | TGTGCCAGCAGCCTAGGGACTCGCCAAGAGACCCAGTACTTC
TRBJ1-1 | NA | NA | TRBV6-5 | CASSRAGGTEAFF | TGTGCCAGCAGTAGGGCAGGAGGCACTGAAGCTTTCTTT
TRBJ1-4 | NA | TRBD1 | TRBV10-3 | CASRDRVGGEKLFF | TGTGCCAGTAGGGACAGGGTTGGGGGTGAAAAACTGTTTTTT
TRBJ2-2 | NA | TRBD1 | TRBV3-1/TRBV3-2 | CASSQGQGHTGELFF | TGTGCCAGCAGCCAGGGACAGGGACACACCGGGGAGCTGTTTTTT
TRBJ2-5 | NA | NA | TRBV5-1 | CASSLGTQQETQYF | TGCGCCAGCAGCTTAGGGACACAACAAGAGACCCAGTACTTC
TRBJ1-2 | NA | NA | TRBV28 | CASSHGGAVKGSDGYTF | TGTGCCAGCAGCCACGGTGGGGCAGTGAAGGGTTCGGATGGCTACACCTTC
TRBJ1-2 | NA | TRBD1 | TRBV19 | CASSIPTGVNYGYTF | TGTGCCAGTAGTATACCCACAGGGGTCAACTATGGCTACACCTTC
TRBJ2-4 | NA | TRBD1 | TRBV6-1 | CASSERTGGISNIQYF | TGTGCCAGCAGTGAAAGGACAGGGGGCATATCAAACATTCAGTACTTC
TRBJ1-1 | NA | NA | TRBV27 | CASSPNPRSTEAFF | TGTGCCAGCAGTCCAAACCCACGGAGCACTGAAGCTTTCTTT
TRBJ2-1 | NA | NA | TRBV5-1 | CASSLANGREQFF | TGCGCCAGCAGCTTGGCCAATGGCCGGGAGCAGTTCTTC
TRBJ2-2 | NA | NA | TRBV6-5 | CASTPIGPPGELFF | TGTGCCAGCACTCCGATTGGGCCCCCCGGGGAGCTGTTTTTT
TRBJ1-1 | NA | TRBD1 | TRBV3-1/TRBV3-2 | CASSQTQGFAFF | TGTGCCAGCAGCCAGACACAGGGGTTCGCTTTCTTT
TRBJ1-1 | NA | NA | TRBV28 | CASSLAPGTEAFF | TGTGCCAGCAGTTTGGCCCCAGGCACTGAAGCTTTCTTT
TRBJ2-2 | NA | NA | TRBV2 | CASREASVAAGELFF | TGTGCCAGCAGGGAGGCTAGCGTGGCGGCCGGGGAGCTGTTTTTT
TRBJ1-3 | NA | NA | TRBV5-1 | CVSSFSGNTIYF | TGCGTCAGCAGCTTTTCGGGAAACACCATATATTTT
TRBJ1-1 | NA | NA | TRBV13 | CASSSRGPSEAFF | TGTGCCAGCAGCTCACGAGGCCCAAGTGAAGCTTTCTTT
TRBJ2-3 | NA | NA | TRBV24-1 | CATGLMNTQYF | TGTGCCACCGGATTAATGAATACGCAGTATTTT
TRBJ1-5 | NA | NA | TRBV27 | CASSPSDGMGRPQHF | TGTGCCAGCAGTCCGTCGGACGGGATGGGTAGGCCCCAGCATTTT
TRBJ1-2 | NA | NA | TRBV15 | CATSRDHGGDYGYTF | TGTGCCACCAGCAGAGATCACGGTGGAGACTATGGCTACACCTTC
TRBJ1-2 | NA | NA | TRBV9 | CASSPNPRLPIYGYTF | TGTGCCAGCAGCCCAAACCCAAGGTTGCCGATCTATGGCTACACCTTC
TRBJ2-3 | NA | TRBD1 | TRBV7-3 | CASSLGIDRGLLPDTQYF | TGTGCCAGCAGCTTAGGGATTGACAGGGGGCTGTTGCCAGATACGCAGTATTTT